This T cell receptor (beta chain) is from a study of identical twins. Study-level points and caveats: Insertions were reduced in abundant cord blood beta clonotypes but not in memory repertoires. Excess twin sharing in beta out-of-frame sequences was weaker.

Via MiXCR, TCRdb re-called the 5' RACE reads, giving one row per CDR3 protein. The repertoire holds 250,000 or so distinct CDR3 sequences, about 8.3% seen once, with around 3% in the top ten. The trim removed 0 bases at V and 4 bases at J, leaving 7 bases unmatched. CDR1 is SQVTM, CDR2 ANQGSEA, per germline. The CDR3 extends over 15 amino acids. Concerning this clonotype itself: The antigen is not known.

The same data also went into a second study, on yellow fever vaccine responses in identical twins. That report notes: Twins' T cell vaccine responses reportedly looked partly convergent, partly personalized.

The chain has TRBV29-1 and TRBJ2-3; the match to TRBD1 covers 7 bases. The material sequenced was CD8+ T cells sorted from blood. This receptor was obtained from a woman younger than 35 in good health. CDR3 DNA sequence: TGCAGCGTTGAAGATGCCAGGGGGTTGTCAGATACGCAGTATTTT. This codes for CSVEDARGLSDTQYF.